This section outlines one TCR beta chain sequence together with its context. The data were taken from a study of radiation and T cells in renal cell carcinoma. Generated by immunoSEQ multiplex PCR, the TCRdb table keeps only in-frame clones and is missing some. Found here are about 91,000 clones, roughly four fifths of them singletons; the top ten hold around 6.7%. Time point reported: baseline pretreatment blood. Treatment described: 15 Gy SBRT to primary tumor, nephrectomy 4 weeks later. Serial blood draws occurred at baseline and 2 and 4 weeks post-SBRT. The tumor was a clear cell renal cell carcinoma. Germline V CDR1 and CDR2: SNHLY, FYNNEI. The length of the CDR3 is 14 residues. Trimming shortened V by 2 bases and J by 4 bases, and 8 bases separated the two germline ends.

V gene TRBV2 combines with J gene TRBJ2-2; D unclear. The receptor was derived from a man in his sixties with renal cell carcinoma. Sequencing used blood, obtained from a patient whose treatment included radiotherapy and nephrectomy. DNA of the CDR3: TGTGCCAGCAGTGAAAACACCCTCACCGGGGAGCTGTTTTTT. This translates into CASSENTLTGELFF.